The clone carrying this T cell receptor beta chain was counted at least ten times. Antigen: not known. This entry is derived from a study of neurological immune-mediated disorders. Study-wide findings and caveats: Expanded clones shared no identical CDR3 amino acid sequences across subjects, which suggested private TCR-beta repertoires in all groups. Multiple sclerosis patients had less TCR clonal expansion than even healthy controls, unlike HTLV-1-associated myelopathy.

The ends lost 2 bases at V and 3 bases at J; junction bases unmatched: 10. This CDR3 has 17 residues. Germline lookup yields CDR1 MNHEY and CDR2 SVGEGT. With 10-nucleotide random UMIs, 5'RACE was used to make the cDNA. The output of every sequencing run, over 180 million TCR-beta sequences, came from 15-18 subjects. TCRdb fed the 5' RACE reads into MiXCR, producing one record per CDR3 protein. The data show some 43,000 distinct CDR3 sequences, approximately 12% seen once. Stated time point: longitudinal time-point 3. The material sequenced was PBMCs. V gene TRBV6-2 or TRBV6-3 combines with J gene TRBJ2-3, with 8 bases that match TRBD1. The clonotype was recovered from a male donor with HTLV-1-associated myelopathy (HAM/TSP). CDR3 sequence reads: CASSYESDRAGTDTQYF. In nucleotides, the CDR3 is TGTGCCAGCAGTTACGAATCGGACAGGGCAGGGACAGATACGCAGTATTTT.